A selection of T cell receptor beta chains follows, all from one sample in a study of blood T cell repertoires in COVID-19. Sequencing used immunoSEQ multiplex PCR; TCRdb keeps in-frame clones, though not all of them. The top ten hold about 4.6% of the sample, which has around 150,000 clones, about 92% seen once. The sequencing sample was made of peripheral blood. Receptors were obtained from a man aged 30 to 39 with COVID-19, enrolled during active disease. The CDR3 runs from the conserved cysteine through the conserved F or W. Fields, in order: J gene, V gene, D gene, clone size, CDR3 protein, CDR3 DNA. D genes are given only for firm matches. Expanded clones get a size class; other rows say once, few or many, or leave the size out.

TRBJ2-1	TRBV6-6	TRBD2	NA	CASSYGGGAYNEQFF	TGTGCCAGCAGTTACGGCGGGGGGGCCTACAATGAGCAGTTCTTC
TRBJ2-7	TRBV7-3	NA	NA	CASSLTAGIIYEQYF	TGTGCCAGCAGCTTAACAGCGGGTATTATCTACGAGCAGTACTTC
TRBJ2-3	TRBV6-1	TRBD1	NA	CASSDNFVQGATDTQYF	TGTGCCAGCAGTGATAATTTCGTACAGGGGGCGACAGATACGCAGTATTTT
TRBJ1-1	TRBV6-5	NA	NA	CAQSQGVNTEAFF	TGTGCCCAATCGCAAGGGGTGAACACTGAAGCTTTCTTT
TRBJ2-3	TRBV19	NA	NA	CASSLTEGPQYF	TGTGCCAGTAGTCTTACGGAGGGGCCGCAGTATTTT
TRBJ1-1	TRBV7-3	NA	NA	CASSLTSWNTEAFF	TGTGCCAGCAGCTTAACGTCGTGGAACACTGAAGCTTTCTTT
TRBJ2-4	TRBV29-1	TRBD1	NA	CSAAEGQGGIQYF	TGCAGCGCCGCCGAAGGACAGGGCGGCATTCAGTACTTC
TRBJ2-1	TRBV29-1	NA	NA	CSVEDTREIFHNEQFF	TGCAGCGTTGAAGACACTCGGGAGATTTTCCACAATGAGCAGTTCTTC
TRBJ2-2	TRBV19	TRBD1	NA	CASSIGPPGQGHTGELFF	TGTGCCAGTAGTATAGGGCCCCCGGGACAGGGTCACACCGGGGAGCTGTTTTTT
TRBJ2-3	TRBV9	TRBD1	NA	CASSVSTGADTQYF	TGTGCCAGCAGCGTATCTACAGGGGCAGATACGCAGTATTTT
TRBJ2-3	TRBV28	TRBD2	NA	CASSPTSEGTDTQYF	TGTGCCAGCAGTCCTACTAGCGAGGGCACAGATACGCAGTATTTT
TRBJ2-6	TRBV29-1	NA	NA	CSVGFESSGANVLTF	TGCAGCGTCGGGTTCGAGAGCTCTGGGGCCAACGTCCTGACTTTC
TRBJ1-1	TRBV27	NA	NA	CASSLRWEGDTEAFF	TGTGCCAGCAGTTTAAGGTGGGAGGGAGACACTGAAGCTTTCTTT
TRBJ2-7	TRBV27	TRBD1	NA	CASSPGQWNYEQYF	TGTGCCAGCAGCCCGGGACAGTGGAACTACGAGCAGTACTTC
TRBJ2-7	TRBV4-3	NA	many	CASSQDRRQDGSEQYF	TGCGCCAGCAGCCAAGATCGGAGGCAGGACGGTAGCGAGCAGTACTTC
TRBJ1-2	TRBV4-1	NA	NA	CASSQAGIPYGYTF	TGCGCCAGCAGCCAAGCAGGCATACCTTATGGCTACACCTTC
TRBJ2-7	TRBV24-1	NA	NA	CATSLTGASGGGRQYF	TGTGCCACCAGTCTGACGGGGGCTAGCGGTGGGGGCAGGCAGTACTTC
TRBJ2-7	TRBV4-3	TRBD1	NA	CASSPQTGETYEQYF	TGCGCCAGCAGCCCACAGACAGGGGAGACCTACGAGCAGTACTTC
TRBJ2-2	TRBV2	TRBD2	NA	CASSPSGANTGELFF	TGTGCCAGCAGCCCTAGCGGGGCGAACACCGGGGAGCTGTTTTTT
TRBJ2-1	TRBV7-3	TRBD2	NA	CASSLTDPRLAGAYNEQFF	TGTGCCAGCAGCTTAACGGACCCCCGACTAGCGGGAGCCTACAATGAGCAGTTCTTC
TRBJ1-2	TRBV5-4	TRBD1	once	CASSLGGRGSANYGYTF	TGTGCCAGCAGCTTGGGGGGCAGGGGGTCGGCTAACTATGGCTACACCTTC
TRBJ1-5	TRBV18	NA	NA	CASSPQNSNQPQHF	TGTGCCAGCTCACCTCAGAATAGCAATCAGCCCCAGCATTTT
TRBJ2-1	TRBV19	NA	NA	CASSSNLGGYNEQFF	TGTGCCAGTAGTTCAAACTTGGGGGGATACAATGAGCAGTTCTTC
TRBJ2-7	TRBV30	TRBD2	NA	CAWGGVAGAGYEQYF	TGTGCCTGGGGGGGGGTAGCGGGAGCCGGCTACGAGCAGTACTTC
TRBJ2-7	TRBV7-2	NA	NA	CASSLGQAALSNMYF	TGTGCCAGCAGCTTAGGGCAAGCTGCACTATCAAATATGTACTTC
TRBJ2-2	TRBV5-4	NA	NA	CASSLTGLTGELFF	TGTGCCAGCAGCCTAACAGGGTTGACCGGGGAGCTGTTTTTT
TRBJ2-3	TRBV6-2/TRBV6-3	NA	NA	CASSLTSPITDTQYF	TGTGCCAGCAGTCTGACTAGTCCCATCACAGATACGCAGTATTTT
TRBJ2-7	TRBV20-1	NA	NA	CSASPTGGPYEQYF	TGCAGTGCTAGTCCAACAGGCGGTCCCTACGAGCAGTACTTC
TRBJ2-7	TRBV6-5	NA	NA	CASRLSGSSYEQYF	TGTGCCAGCAGATTAAGCGGAAGCTCCTACGAGCAGTACTTC
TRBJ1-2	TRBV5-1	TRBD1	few	CASSLDWDRGYGYTF	TGCGCCAGCAGCTTGGATTGGGACAGGGGCTATGGCTACACCTTC
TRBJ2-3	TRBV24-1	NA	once	CATSTGFTDTQYF	TGTGCCACCAGTACGGGGTTTACAGATACGCAGTATTTT
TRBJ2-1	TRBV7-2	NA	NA	CASSPRRAGNEQFF	TGTGCCAGCAGCCCCCGCCGGGCGGGCAATGAGCAGTTCTTC
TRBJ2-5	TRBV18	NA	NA	CASCQGIQETQYF	TGTGCCAGCTGCCAGGGCATACAAGAGACCCAGTACTTC
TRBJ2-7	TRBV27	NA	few	CATYASSYEQYF	TGTGCCACCTATGCGTCCTCCTACGAGCAGTACTTC
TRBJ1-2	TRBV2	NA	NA	CASSEVANYGYTF	TGTGCCAGCAGTGAAGTAGCTAACTATGGCTACACCTTC
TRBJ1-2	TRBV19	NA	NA	CASSIEQIAYTF	TGTGCCAGTAGTATAGAACAGATCGCCTACACCTTC
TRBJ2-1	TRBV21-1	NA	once	CASSLRTSGLSYNEQFF	TGTGCCAGCAGCCTAAGGACTAGCGGTCTTTCCTACAATGAGCAGTTCTTC
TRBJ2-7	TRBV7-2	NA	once	CASSLALTAYEQYF	TGTGCCAGCAGCTTAGCCCTGACAGCCTACGAGCAGTACTTC
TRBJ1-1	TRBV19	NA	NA	CASSPGGDTEAFF	TGTGCCAGTAGTCCGGGGGGGGACACTGAAGCTTTCTTT
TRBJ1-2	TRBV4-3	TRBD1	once	CASSQDTGTGVWYTF	TGCGCCAGCAGCCAGGACACCGGGACAGGAGTGTGGTACACCTTC
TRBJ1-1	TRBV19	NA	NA	CASREDSMNTEAFF	TGTGCCAGTCGAGAGGACTCCATGAACACTGAAGCTTTCTTT
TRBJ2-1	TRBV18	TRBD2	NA	CASSPTLTETQLAGVSDEQFF	TGTGCCAGCTCACCAACGCTGACAGAGACCCAACTAGCGGGAGTAAGTGATGAGCAGTTCTTC
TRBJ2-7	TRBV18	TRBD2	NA	CASSQTSGVTYEQYF	TGTGCCAGCTCACAGACTAGCGGGGTCACCTACGAGCAGTACTTC
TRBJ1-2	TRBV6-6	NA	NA	CASSYMGGNYGYTF	TGTGCCAGCAGTTACATGGGAGGGAACTATGGCTACACCTTC
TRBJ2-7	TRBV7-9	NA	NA	CASSLGASYEQYF	TGTGCCAGCAGCTTAGGGGCAAGTTACGAGCAGTACTTC